This TCR beta chain was retrieved from a study of shared clonotypes between healthy human individuals. Across the study: Three plates each covered CD4 naive and memory; CD8 naive two, CD8 memory one.

This table comes from immunoSEQ multiplex PCR, and its TCRdb copy is limited to in-frame clones, with some not included. The sample has some 1 million clones, roughly 80% seen once; the top ten hold approximately 1.3%. What was sequenced was memory CD4+ T cells sorted from blood. This sample's subset: CD45RA-negative fraction. The sequence came from a man younger than 30 in good health.

CDR3 loop: CSAGRSDEQFF. CDR3 nucleotides: TGCAGCGCCGGTCGAAGCGATGAGCAGTTCTTC. J is TRBJ2-1 and V is TRBV29-1; D unclear. With 7 bases removed from V and 8 bases from J, the gap between germline ends came to 12 bases. The CDR3 contains 11 residues. The germline gives CDR1 SQVTM, CDR2 ANQGSEA.